These 20 T cell receptor beta chains came from one sample sequenced in a study of blood T cell repertoires in COVID-19. Sequenced by immunoSEQ multiplex PCR; TCRdb stores in-frame clones only, minus some. Among some 160,000 clones, more than 80% were seen once, and the ten largest hold around 2.9%. Sequenced: peripheral blood. The receptors derive from an older woman with active COVID-19.

The rearrangement joins TRBV4-3 to TRBJ1-2, with a tentative D call TRBD1 (5 bases). The CDR3 is made up of 14 amino acids. V shed 4 bases and J shed 4 bases, with 13 bases lying between them. Germline V gene lookup returns CDR1 LGHNA and CDR2 YSLEER. Here the CDR3 reads CASSPLAQGYGYTF. CDR3 DNA sequence: TGCGCCAGCAGCCCCCTGGCGCAGGGCTATGGCTACACCTTC.

This chain connects TRBV5-1 to TRBJ2-3, with 14 bases aligning to TRBD2. Germline values: CDR1 SGHRS, CDR2 YFSETQ. J was trimmed by 3 bases and V by 4 bases; bases with no gene match: 4. The CDR3 is made up of 16 amino acids. The CDR3 spells CASSPRTSGGTDTQYF. The CDR3 DNA follows: TGCGCCAGCAGCCCACGGACTAGCGGGGGGACAGATACGCAGTATTTT.

The J gene is TRBJ1-5, the V gene TRBV28; TRBD1 might be the D (5 bases). The V gene lost 2 bases and the J gene lost 4 bases, with 12 bases spanning the gap. CDR1 is MDHEN and CDR2 is SYDVKM in the germline V gene. This CDR3 spans 15 amino acids. The CDR3 region has the DNA TGTGCCAGCAGTTTACAGGGATTGGGAAATCAGCCCCAGCATTTT. As protein: CASSLQGLGNQPQHF.

The rearrangement links TRBV19 to TRBJ2-7; 7 positions match TRBD1. The germline V gene has CDR1 LNHDA and CDR2 SQIVND (reference sequence). The CDR3 totals 12 residues. V trimming: 10 bases; J trimming: 6 bases; junction bases outside the gene matches: 9. CDR3 protein: CATRQGTFEQYF. CDR3 bases: TGTGCCACGAGACAGGGAACGTTCGAGCAGTACTTC.

The chain combines TRBV28 with TRBJ1-2; D not certain. The CDR3 sequence is 14 residues long. Germline lookup yields CDR1 MDHEN and CDR2 SYDVKM. The V and J ends lost 1 base and 8 bases respectively, with 14 bases between them. CDR3 sequence: CASSLSAGGEGYTF. The CDR3 DNA follows: TGTGCCAGCAGTTTATCTGCAGGCGGGGAAGGCTACACCTTC.

The J gene is TRBJ2-1, the V gene TRBV13; 8 bases are a match to TRBD2. This CDR3 is 16 amino acids long. J was trimmed by 0 bases and V by 5 bases; bases with no gene match: 6. Germline V CDR1 and CDR2: PRHDT, FYEKMQ (reference sequence). CDR3 sequence (DNA): TGTGCCAGCAGCCCGACTAGCGCGAGCTCCTACAATGAGCAGTTCTTC. As protein: CASSPTSASSYNEQFF.

The chain couples TRBV6-5 to TRBJ2-7, with 11 bases aligning to TRBD1. The CDR3 covers 16 residues. CDR1 is MNHEY and CDR2 is SVGAGI in the germline V gene. The ends lost 0 bases at V and 3 bases at J; junction bases unmatched: 4. The CDR3 region has the DNA TGTGCCAGCAGTTACTCGTCGGGACAGGGGGTCTACGAGCAGTACTTC. Amino acids: CASSYSSGQGVYEQYF.

The rearrangement links TRBV28 to TRBJ1-6; D remains ambiguous. CDR1 and CDR2 from the germline V gene are MDHEN and SYDVKM. Trimming cost V 7 bases and J 8 bases, with 15 bases left between them. CDR3 length: 14 residues. The CDR3 bases are TGTGCCAGCACACCCGGGGTACCATATTCACCCCTCCACTTT. Translating it yields CASTPGVPYSPLHF.

The chain combines TRBV7-2 with TRBJ1-2, with D possibly TRBD1 on 6 matching bases. Trimming stripped 5 bases from V and 6 bases from J, with 16 bases between. Germline values: CDR1 SGHTA, CDR2 FQGNSA. This CDR3 contains 14 residues. The CDR3 region is CASSAQGVLDGYTF. The CDR3 nucleotides read TGTGCCAGCAGCGCACAGGGAGTATTGGATGGCTACACCTTC. Using reference TRBV7-2 and TRBJ1-2 for the parts outside the CDR3, the full variable domain is GAGVSQSPSNKVTEKGKDVELRCDPISGHTALYWYRQSLGQGLEFLIYFQGNSAPDKSGLPSDRFSAERTGGSVSTLTIQRTQQEDSAVYLCASSAQGVLDGYTFGSGTRLTVV.

This clone was seen a single time. The chain uses TRBV28 and TRBJ2-7; 10 nucleotides line up with TRBD2. CDR3 size: 14 residues. V shed 9 bases, J shed 3 bases, and the junction held 8 bases outside the gene matches. Germline V CDR1 and CDR2: MDHEN, SYDVKM. This CDR3 reads CASKGASGSYEQYF. The CDR3 DNA is TGTGCCAGTAAAGGGGCTAGCGGGAGCTACGAGCAGTACTTC.

The rearrangement links TRBV27 to TRBJ2-7; 7 bases line up with TRBD1. This CDR3 contains 17 residues. Per the germline V gene, CDR1 is MNHEY and CDR2 is SMNVEV (reference sequence). V lost 4 bases and J lost 5; bases outside the gene matches: 17. The CDR3 here is CASSSPLGRGFGHEQYF. The CDR3 DNA is TGTGCCAGCAGTTCTCCCCTCGGCAGGGGGTTTGGCCACGAGCAGTACTTC.

The chain links TRBV3-1 (or the pseudogene TRBV3-2) to TRBJ2-3; the D is unclear. Germline assignment: CDR1 LGHDT and CDR2 YNNKEL (reference sequence). This CDR3 spans 14 amino acids. Deletions cut 0 bases from V and 4 bases from J, with 8 bases between. In DNA, the CDR3 is TGTGCCAGCAGCCAAGATACCCGGGCAGATACGCAGTATTTT. This encodes CASSQDTRADTQYF.

This chain connects TRBV7-3 to TRBJ2-3; D gene ambiguous. The length of the CDR3 is 14 residues. The V and J ends lost 1 base and 0 bases respectively, with 5 bases between them. Looked up from germline, CDR1 is SGHTA and CDR2 is FQGTGA. DNA for the CDR3: TGTGCCAGCAGCTTAAGTACTAGCACAGATACGCAGTATTTT. It yields the protein CASSLSTSTDTQYF.

This chain connects TRBV6-6 to TRBJ2-5; 8 positions match TRBD1. CDR3 length: 13 amino acids. After removal of 7 bases from V and 1 base from J, the junction contained 2 bases not matched to a gene. Germline CDR1 reads MNHNY; CDR2 reads SVGAGI (reference sequence). This CDR3 is CASKGTGQETQYF. CDR3 sequence (DNA): TGTGCCAGCAAAGGGACAGGCCAAGAGACCCAGTACTTC.

The J gene is TRBJ2-1, the V gene TRBV27; 9 bases match TRBD2. The V gene's germline CDR1 is MNHEY and CDR2 SMNVEV (reference sequence). V was pared by 3 bases and J by 4 bases, with 1 base of the junction left unmatched. CDR3 length equals 14 residues. The CDR3 is CASSLAGGYNEQFF. As DNA, the CDR3 is TGTGCCAGCAGTTTGGCGGGAGGGTACAATGAGCAGTTCTTC.

The rearrangement links TRBV29-1 to TRBJ1-1; D is uncertain. The CDR3 extends over 17 amino acids. The germline V gene encodes CDR1 SQVTM and CDR2 ANQGSEA. V was cut by 4 bases and J by 1 base, with 22 bases left in between. CDR3 residues: CSVGSLRSEGKNTEAFF. The CDR3 DNA is TGCAGCGTTGGCTCCCTCAGGTCGGAGGGAAAGAACACTGAAGCTTTCTTT. Filled out from reference TRBV29-1 and TRBJ1-1, the complete variable domain reads SAVISQKPSRDICQRGTSLTIQCQVDSQVTMMFWYRQQPGQSLTLIATANQGSEATYESGFVIDKFPISRPNLTFSTLTVSNMSPEDSSIYLCSVGSLRSEGKNTEAFFGQGTRLTVV.

By proportion, this clone is medium-sized. The chain is built from TRBV7-9 and TRBJ2-2, with 8 bases lining up with TRBD2. V shed 3 bases and J 7 bases; nucleotides not matched to a gene: 10. Germline assignment: CDR1 SEHNR and CDR2 FQNEAQ (reference sequence). The CDR3 consists of 16 residues. CDR3 in amino acids: CASSLYAGGFVGELFF. In DNA, the CDR3 is TGTGCCAGCAGCTTGTATGCGGGAGGCTTCGTCGGGGAGCTGTTTTTT.

The rearrangement joins TRBV18 to TRBJ2-5; 7 nucleotides align to TRBD1. Germline V gene lookup returns CDR1 KGHSH and CDR2 LQKENI. V dropped 4 bases and J dropped 5; count of bases not matched to a gene: 4. This CDR3 has 13 residues. The CDR3 sequence is CASSRDSSETQYF. CDR3 DNA: TGTGCCAGCTCACGGGACAGTTCCGAGACCCAGTACTTC.

The chain couples TRBV10-1 to TRBJ2-3, with D unclear. This CDR3 is built from 14 residues. V shed 5 bases and J shed 2 bases, with 11 bases lying between them. Germline loops: CDR1 WNHNN, CDR2 SYGVQD (reference sequence). The CDR3 here is CASSISRNTDTQYF. The CDR3 DNA follows: TGCGCCAGCAGTATATCGAGGAACACAGATACGCAGTATTTT.

V usage is TRBV15 and J usage is TRBJ2-7; 8 bases are a match to TRBD1. CDR3 length equals 15 residues. Looked up from germline, CDR1 is LNHNV and CDR2 is YYDKDF (reference sequence). V dropped 0 bases and J dropped 5; count of bases not matched to a gene: 6. The CDR3 DNA sequence: TGTGCCACCAGCAGAGATCGACAGGGGAGAGACGAGCAGTACTTC. Translation gives CATSRDRQGRDEQYF.